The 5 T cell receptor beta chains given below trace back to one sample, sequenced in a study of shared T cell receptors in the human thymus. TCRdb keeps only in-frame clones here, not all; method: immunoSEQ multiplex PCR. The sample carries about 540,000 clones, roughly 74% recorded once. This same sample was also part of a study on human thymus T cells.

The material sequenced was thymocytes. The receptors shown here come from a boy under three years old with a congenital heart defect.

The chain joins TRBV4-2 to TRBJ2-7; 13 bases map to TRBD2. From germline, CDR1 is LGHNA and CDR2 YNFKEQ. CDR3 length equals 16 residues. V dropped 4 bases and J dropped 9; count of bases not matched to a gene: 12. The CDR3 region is CASSPRLAGGDVGQYF. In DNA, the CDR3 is TGTGCCAGCAGCCCGCGACTAGCGGGAGGAGATGTGGGGCAGTACTTC.

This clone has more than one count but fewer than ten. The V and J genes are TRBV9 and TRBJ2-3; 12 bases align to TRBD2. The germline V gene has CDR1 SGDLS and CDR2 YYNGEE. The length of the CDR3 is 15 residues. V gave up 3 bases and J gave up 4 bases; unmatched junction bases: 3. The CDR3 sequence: CASSASGRAPDTQYF. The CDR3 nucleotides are TGTGCCAGCAGCGCTAGCGGGAGGGCGCCAGATACGCAGTATTTT.

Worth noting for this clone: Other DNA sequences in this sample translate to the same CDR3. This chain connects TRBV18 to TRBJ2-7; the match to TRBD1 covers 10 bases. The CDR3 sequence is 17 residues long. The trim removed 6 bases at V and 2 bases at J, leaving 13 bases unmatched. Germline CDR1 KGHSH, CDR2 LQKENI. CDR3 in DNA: TGTGCCAGCTCCCCTCGTTCGGACAGGGGGAGACCCTACGAGCAGTACTTC. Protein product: CASSPRSDRGRPYEQYF.

Here the CDR3 reads CASSPRDQPQHF. CDR3 in DNA: TGTGCCAGCAGTCCTCGCGATCAGCCCCAGCATTTT. This chain links TRBV25-1 with TRBJ1-5; D gene uncertain. Trimming shortened V by 5 bases and J by 5 bases, and 7 bases separated the two germline ends. The CDR3 extends over 12 amino acids. In germline, CDR1 is MGHDK, CDR2 SYGVNS.

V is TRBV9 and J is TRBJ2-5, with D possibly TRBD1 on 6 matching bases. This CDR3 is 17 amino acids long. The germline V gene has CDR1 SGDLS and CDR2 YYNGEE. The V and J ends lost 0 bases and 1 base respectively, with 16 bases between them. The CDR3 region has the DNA TGTGCCAGCAGCGTAGGGGGACGAACAGGGCCCCAAGAGACCCAGTACTTC. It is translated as CASSVGGRTGPQETQYF.